This entry describes one TCR beta chain. Its antigen is currently unknown. 60 Vbeta and 13 Jbeta primers were used in PCR. Libraries were prepared by immunoSEQ multiplex PCR; TCRdb keeps only in-frame clonotypes and omits some of them. This repertoire includes about 72,000 clones. This entry belongs to a study of cytomegalovirus exposure and HLA in healthy donors. Study results and limitations: Within the data, a cluster of highly shared sequence variants was likely a sequencing artifact. Later on, a genetic analysis was performed. It linked a missense variant in DCLRE1C with V- and J-gene trimming of TCR beta.

Germline V gene data show CDR1 as SGHRS and CDR2 as YFSETQ. CDR3 length: 17 amino acids. The V gene end was trimmed by 1 base and the J gene end by 2 bases; junction bases not matched to a gene: 6. The V and J genes are TRBV5-1 and TRBJ2-1; TRBD1 aligns across 10 bases. This receptor was identified in a man in his forties in good health and CMV-seronegative. Sequenced sample: PBMCs. CDR3: CASSLSTGTGAYNEQFF. CDR3 nucleotides: TGCGCCAGCAGCTTGTCTACCGGGACAGGGGCCTACAATGAGCAGTTCTTC.